This TCR beta chain was identified in a study of T cells in Graves' hyperthyroidism and ophthalmopathy. Trimming removed 0 bases from V and 5 bases from J, with 10 bases in between. Germline V gene data show CDR1 as SGHRS and CDR2 as YFSETQ. The CDR3 sequence is 14 residues long. Patients aged 18 to 65 with hyperthyroidism were newly diagnosed, with duration under 2 months. Diagnosing involved the use of clinical symptoms, serum thyroxine and TRAb, thyroid ultrasound and orbital computed tomography. Study conclusions and caveats: Ophthalmopathy was identified by the model a median about seven months ahead of onset.

TCR beta CDR3 regions were amplified from RNA transcripts. HTBI primers were employed in a first-round RT-PCR of the TCR CDR3. One entry per CDR3 protein, called by TCRdb with MiXCR from the multiplex PCR reads. The sample has around 380,000 distinct CDR3 sequences, about 14% seen once. This clonotype was seen many times. Its antigen is not identified. This TCR derives from a man aged 30 to 45 with Graves' hyperthyroidism that later progressed to Graves' ophthalmopathy. The sample comprised blood. The chain couples TRBV5-1 to TRBJ2-3; D is possibly TRBD1 or TRBD2 (5 bases each). The CDR3 region is CASSLGGSIDTQYF. In nucleotides, the CDR3 is TGCGCCAGCAGCTTGGGGGGGTCAATAGATACGCAGTATTTT.